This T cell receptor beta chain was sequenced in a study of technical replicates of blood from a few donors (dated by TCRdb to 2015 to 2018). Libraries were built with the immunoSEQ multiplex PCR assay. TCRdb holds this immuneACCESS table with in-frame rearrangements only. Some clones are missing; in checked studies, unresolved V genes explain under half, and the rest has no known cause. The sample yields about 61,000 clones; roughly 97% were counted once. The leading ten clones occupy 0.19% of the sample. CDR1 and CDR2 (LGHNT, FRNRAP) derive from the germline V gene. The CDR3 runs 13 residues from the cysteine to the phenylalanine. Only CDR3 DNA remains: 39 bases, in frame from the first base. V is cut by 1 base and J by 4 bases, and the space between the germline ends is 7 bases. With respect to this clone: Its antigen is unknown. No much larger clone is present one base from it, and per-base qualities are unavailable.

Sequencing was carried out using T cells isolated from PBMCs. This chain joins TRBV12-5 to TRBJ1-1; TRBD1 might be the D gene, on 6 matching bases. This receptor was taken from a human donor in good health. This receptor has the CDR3 CASGLEQGTEAFF. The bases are TGTGCTAGTGGTTTGGAACAGGGCACTGAAGCTTTCTTT.